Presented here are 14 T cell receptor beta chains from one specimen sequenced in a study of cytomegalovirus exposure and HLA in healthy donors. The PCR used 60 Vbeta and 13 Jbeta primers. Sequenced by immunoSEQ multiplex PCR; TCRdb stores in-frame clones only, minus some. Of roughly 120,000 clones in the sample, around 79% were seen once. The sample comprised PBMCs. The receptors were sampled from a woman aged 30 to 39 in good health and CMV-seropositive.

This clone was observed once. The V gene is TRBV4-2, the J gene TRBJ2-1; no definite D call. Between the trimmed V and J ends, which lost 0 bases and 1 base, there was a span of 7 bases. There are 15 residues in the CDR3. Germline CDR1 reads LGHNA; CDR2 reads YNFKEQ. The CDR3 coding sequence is TGTGCCAGCAGCCAAGATCGAGGTTCCTACAATGAGCAGTTCTTC. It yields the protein CASSQDRGSYNEQFF.

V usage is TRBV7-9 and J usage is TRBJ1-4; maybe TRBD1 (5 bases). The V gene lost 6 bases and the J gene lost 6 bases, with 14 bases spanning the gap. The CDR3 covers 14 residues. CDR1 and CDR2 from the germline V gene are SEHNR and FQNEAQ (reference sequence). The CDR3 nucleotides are TGTGCCAGCAGTTCGGACACCCTCGATGAAAAACTGTTTTTT. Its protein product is CASSSDTLDEKLFF.

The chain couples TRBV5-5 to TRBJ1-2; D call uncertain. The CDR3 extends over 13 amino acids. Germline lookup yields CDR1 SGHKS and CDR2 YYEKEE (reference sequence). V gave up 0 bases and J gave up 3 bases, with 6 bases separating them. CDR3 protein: CASSLVADYGYTF. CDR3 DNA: TGTGCCAGCAGCTTGGTCGCAGACTATGGCTACACCTTC.

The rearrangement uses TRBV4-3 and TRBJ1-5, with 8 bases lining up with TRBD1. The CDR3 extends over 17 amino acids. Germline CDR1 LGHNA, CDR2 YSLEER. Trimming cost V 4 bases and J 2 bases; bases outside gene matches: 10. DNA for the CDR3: TGCGCCAGCAGCCTTATACCCAGGGGGCTTGGCAATCAGCCCCAGCATTTT. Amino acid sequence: CASSLIPRGLGNQPQHF.

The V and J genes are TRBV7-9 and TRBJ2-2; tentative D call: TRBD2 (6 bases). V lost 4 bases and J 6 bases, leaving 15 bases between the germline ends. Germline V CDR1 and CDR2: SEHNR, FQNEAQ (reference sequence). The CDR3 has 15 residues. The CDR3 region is CASSSPAGTSGELFF. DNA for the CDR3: TGTGCCAGCAGCTCCCCAGCCGGGACTTCCGGGGAGCTGTTTTTT. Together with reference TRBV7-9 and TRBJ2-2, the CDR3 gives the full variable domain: DTGVSQNPRHKITKRGQNVTFRCDPISEHNRLYWYRQTLGQGPEFLTYFQNEAQLEKSRLLSDRFSAERPKGSFSTLEIQRTEQGDSAMYLCASSSPAGTSGELFFGEGSRLTVL.

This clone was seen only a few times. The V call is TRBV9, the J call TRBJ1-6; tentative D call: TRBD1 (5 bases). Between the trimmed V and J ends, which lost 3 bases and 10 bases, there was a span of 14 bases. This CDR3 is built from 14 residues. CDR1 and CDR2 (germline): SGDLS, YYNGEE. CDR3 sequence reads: CASSAQVGASPLHF. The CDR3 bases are TGTGCCAGCAGCGCACAGGTCGGCGCCTCACCCCTCCACTTT.

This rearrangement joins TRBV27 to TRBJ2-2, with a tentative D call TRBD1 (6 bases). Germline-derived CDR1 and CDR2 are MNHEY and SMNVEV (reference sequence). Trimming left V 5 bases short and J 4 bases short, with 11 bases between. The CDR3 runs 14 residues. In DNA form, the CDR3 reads TGTGCCAGCAGTCCCGGACAGACCACCGGGGAGCTGTTTTTT. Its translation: CASSPGQTTGELFF.

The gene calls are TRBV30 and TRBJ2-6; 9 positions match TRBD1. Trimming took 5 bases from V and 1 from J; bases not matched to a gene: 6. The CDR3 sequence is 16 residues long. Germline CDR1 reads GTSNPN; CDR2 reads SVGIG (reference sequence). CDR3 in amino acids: CAWGDRVSSGANVLTF. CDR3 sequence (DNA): TGTGCCTGGGGGGACAGGGTATCGTCTGGGGCCAACGTCCTGACTTTC.

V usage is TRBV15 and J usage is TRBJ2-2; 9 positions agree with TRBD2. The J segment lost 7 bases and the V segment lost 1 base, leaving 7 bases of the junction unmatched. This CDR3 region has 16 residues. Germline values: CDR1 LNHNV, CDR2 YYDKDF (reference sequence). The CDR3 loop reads CATSRVERGVGGELFF. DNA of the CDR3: TGTGCCACCAGCAGAGTGGAGCGGGGGGTGGGCGGGGAGCTGTTTTTT.

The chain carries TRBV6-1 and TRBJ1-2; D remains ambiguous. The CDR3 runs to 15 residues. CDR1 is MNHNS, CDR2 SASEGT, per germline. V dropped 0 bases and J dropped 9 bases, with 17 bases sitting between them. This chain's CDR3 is CASSEAGRRLESYTF. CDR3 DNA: TGTGCCAGCAGTGAAGCAGGCAGGAGGCTGGAAAGCTACACCTTC.

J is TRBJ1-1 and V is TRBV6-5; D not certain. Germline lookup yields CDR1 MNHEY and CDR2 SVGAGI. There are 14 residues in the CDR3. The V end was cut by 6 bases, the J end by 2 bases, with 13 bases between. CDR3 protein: CASRRTEVNTEAFF. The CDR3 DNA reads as TGTGCCAGCAGAAGGACGGAGGTAAACACTGAAGCTTTCTTT.

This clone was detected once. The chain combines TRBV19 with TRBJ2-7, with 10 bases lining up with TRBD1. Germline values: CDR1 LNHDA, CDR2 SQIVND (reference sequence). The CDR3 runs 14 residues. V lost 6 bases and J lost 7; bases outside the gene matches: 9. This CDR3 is CASSPGQGLKEQYF. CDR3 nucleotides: TGTGCCAGTAGCCCGGGACAGGGGTTGAAAGAGCAGTACTTC.

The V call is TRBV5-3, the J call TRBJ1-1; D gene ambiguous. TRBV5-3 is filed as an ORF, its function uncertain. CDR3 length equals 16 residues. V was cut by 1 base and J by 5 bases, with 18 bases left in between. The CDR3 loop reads CARSLFTPLFRTEAFF. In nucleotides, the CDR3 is TGTGCCAGAAGCTTGTTTACCCCGCTTTTTCGGACTGAAGCTTTCTTT.

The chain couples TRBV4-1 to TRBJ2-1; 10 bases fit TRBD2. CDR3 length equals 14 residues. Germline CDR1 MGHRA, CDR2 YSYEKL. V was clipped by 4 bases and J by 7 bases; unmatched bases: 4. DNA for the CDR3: TGCGCCAGCAGCCGTCAGCGGGGGGGGAATGAGCAGTTCTTC. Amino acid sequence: CASSRQRGGNEQFF.